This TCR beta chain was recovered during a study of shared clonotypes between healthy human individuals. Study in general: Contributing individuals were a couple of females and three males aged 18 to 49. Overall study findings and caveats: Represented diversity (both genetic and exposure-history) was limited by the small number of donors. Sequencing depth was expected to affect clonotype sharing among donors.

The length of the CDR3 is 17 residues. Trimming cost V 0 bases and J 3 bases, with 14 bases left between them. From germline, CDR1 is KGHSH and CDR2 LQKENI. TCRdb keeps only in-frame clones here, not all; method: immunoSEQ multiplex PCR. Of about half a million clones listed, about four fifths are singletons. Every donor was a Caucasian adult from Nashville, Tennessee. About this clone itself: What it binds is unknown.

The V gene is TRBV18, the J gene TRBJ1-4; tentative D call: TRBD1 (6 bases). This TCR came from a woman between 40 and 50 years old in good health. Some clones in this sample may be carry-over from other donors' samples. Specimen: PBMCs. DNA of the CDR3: TGTGCCAGCTCACCACCGTGGGGGGCCATAGCTAATGAAAAACTGTTTTTT. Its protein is CASSPPWGAIANEKLFF. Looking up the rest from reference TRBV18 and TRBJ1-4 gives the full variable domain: NAGVMQNPRHLVRRRGQEARLRCSPMKGHSHVYWYRQLPEEGLKFMVYLQKENIIDESGMPKERFSAEFPKEGPSILRIQQVVRGDSAAYFCASSPPWGAIANEKLFFGSGTQLSVL.